This TCR beta chain is from a study of shared clonotypes between healthy human individuals. Broader study findings: Rarefaction revealed incomplete sorted-subset sequencing despite large depth. Researchers found naive subsets generally carried larger estimated richness than memory subsets.

Several immunoSEQ plates held equal portions of the genomic DNA taken from each subset. Using immunoSEQ multiplex PCR, the repertoire was profiled, and TCRdb retains in-frame clones only, with some absent. The sample consists of some 2.1 million clones, 85% to 95% of them appearing once. For this clone: The antigen is undetermined.

All participating donors were Caucasian adults from Nashville, Tennessee. CDR3 size: 15 residues. Trimming removed 2 bases from V and 1 base from J, with 13 bases in between. Germline V gives CDR1 SGHTS, CDR2 YDEGEE. The J gene is TRBJ2-7, the V gene TRBV5-8, with D perhaps TRBD2 (5 bases). The TCR comes from a man in his late teens or twenties in good health. Input material: naive CD4+ T cells sorted from blood. The subset was: CD45RA+ positively selected. The CDR3 nucleotides read TGTGCCAGCAGCTTAGGACGGGGTGGTTCCTACGAGCAGTACTTC. It codes for CASSLGRGGSYEQYF.